This T cell receptor beta chain was profiled in a study of cytomegalovirus exposure and HLA in healthy donors (dated by TCRdb to 2016 to 2017). Context from the whole study: In an earlier analysis of approximately 500 of the donors, under 300 Gb of sequence data and just under 120 million unique TCR beta sequences from roughly 190 million T cells were reported. Roughly 300 gigabases of sequencing data and approximately 91 million unique TCR sequences made up an early release that covered 500 to 700 HLA-typed donors. A later genetic analysis used genome-wide SNP genotypes for about 55% of the 666 donors, treating that subset as a discovery cohort. HLA typing included class I and class II loci at four-digit resolution. Donor age, sex, ethnicity and CMV serostatus were collected together with the repertoire data. Among roughly 370 genotyped donors of the cohort, an average of about 240,000 unique TCR beta nucleotide sequences were sequenced per donor, about a sixth of them non-productive. Every repertoire in the discovery cohort had been generated on one and the same sequencing platform. To study patterns of TCR occurrence, a later analysis re-analyzed previously published TCR beta repertoires from several hundred donors and added high-resolution HLA genotyping. Five DR-DQ haplotypes were handled as single units for association and clustering because linkage in the cohort was strong. To predict cytomegalovirus infection status, the study combined high-throughput TCR immunosequencing, statistical association of individual TCRs with disease status, and machine learning. Along with the approximately 700-subject first cohort, a separate validation cohort of over a hundred different subjects was used. The study aimed to test whether signatures of past pathogen exposure could be identified by cataloging public T cell receptors. In an earlier analysis of around 540 of the donors, high-throughput TCR beta sequencing was used to judge whether each TCR beta V gene segment behaved as functional or pseudogenic. Among the roughly 390 genotyped donors, more than 70% belonged to the genetic ancestry cluster associated with self-reported Caucasian donors. Rather than drawing on any new phenotypic data, the later analysis identified candidate immune exposures from TCR beta sequences and the way those sequences occurred across donors. The number of donors typed differed by locus, with roughly 620-630 for A, B, C, DRB1 and DQB1, more than 500 for DQA1, approximately 570 for DPA1, and around 450 for DPB1. Using immunosequencing, the study profiled T cell repertoires from 500 to 800 subjects and related those repertoires to cytomegalovirus serostatus.

CDR1 is given as MGHRA and CDR2 as YSYEKL, both from the germline V gene. Compared with germline, V lacks 7 bases and J lacks 3 bases; bases without a gene match: 6. Inclusive of the bounding cysteine and phenylalanine, the CDR3 is 14 residues long. The kept DNA is CDR3 alone, 42 bases in frame from the first base. Library prep was done by the immunoSEQ multiplex PCR assay. The multiplex PCR relied on a mix of 60 forward primers for TCR Vbeta segments and 13 reverse primers for TCR Jbeta segments. Amplification of the CDR3 region of rearranged TCR beta genes was performed with a multiplex PCR assay on genomic DNA. Amplified TCR beta libraries were sequenced as 87-base-pair reads on the Illumina HiSeq System. As for the authors' bioinformatics: In a later analysis, approximately 74 million unique TCR beta chains were counted across the 500 to 850 repertoires, and roughly 10 million of these chains were shared by at least two donors. A nearest-neighbor algorithm error-corrected the raw reads and collapsed the reads into unique sequences, merging closely related sequences to remove PCR and sequencing errors. To assign V, D and J gene segments, CDR3 sequences were aligned to IMGT reference sequences. For a sequence to be retained, at least a six-nucleotide match to both a V gene segment and a J gene segment was required. Rearrangements were classified as productive when the CDR3 lacked stop codons and remained in frame with V and J, and all other rearrangements were classified as non-productive. Following IMGT convention, CDR3 was defined as the stretch from the second conserved V-encoded cysteine up to the conserved J-encoded phenylalanine. Sequences without an unambiguous match to a single V gene segment were excluded from the earlier analysis of over 500 of the donors. An earlier analysis of about 590 of the donors classified V segments as functional when productive rearrangements were above 56.7% and as segregating when the standard deviation between donors was above 5%. A statistical classification framework was developed to diagnose cytomegalovirus status using the catalog of TCR beta chain sequences. V and J gene assignment, in a later analysis, came from comparing TCR nucleotide sequences with IMGT/GENE-DB human TR gene sequences. Using the TCRdist pipeline, a later analysis assigned CDR3 sequences along with most-parsimonious VDJ recombination scenarios. In a later analysis, each TCR beta chain was defined by its CDR3 amino acid sequence together with its V-gene family, and reads without a unique V-gene family were excluded. A later analysis removed 550 to 700 highly shared, low-generation-probability nucleotide sequences to deal with suspected cross-contamination and a sequencing artifact. In a later analysis, a clonal expansion index was calculated for each public chain from normalized within-repertoire ranks of inferred template counts. In a later analysis, generation probabilities were computed using a VDJ recombination model fitted to out-of-frame rearrangements, and the results were checked against IGoR. A later analysis scored TCR-TCR, TCR-HLA and TCR-CMV co-occurrence with hypergeometric tests, applying a repertoire-size bias correction to TCR pairs. A later analysis estimated false discovery rates by permuting HLA or CMV assignments 20 times. A later analysis grouped co-occurring TCRs with DBSCAN, adding TCRdist sequence similarity when clustering within HLA-allele-positive subsets. For co-occurrence clustering, repertoires with fewer than 30,000 or more than 120,000 public chains were excluded, along with 4 to 6 repertoires with anomalous nucleotide sharing. Here the immuneACCESS table is served through TCRdb, limited to in-frame sequences with V and J called. Missing clones are a known gap in these copies; in checked studies unresolved V genes cover under half, and the rest lacks a known reason. The V and J calls and clone size come from that table; D and trimming were worked out from the DNA. The table for this sample lists about 100,000 clones; about 59% of them were counted only once. 3.8% of the sample belongs to the ten largest clones.

Overall study outcomes, separate from this receptor: A cluster of highly shared sequence variants was judged likely to represent a technical artifact of the sequencing pipeline. In a later analysis, several top co-occurrence clusters were reported to appear linked to parvovirus B19, influenza, CMV and Epstein-Barr virus. This cohort had only TCR beta chains sequenced, and the lack of alpha or paired-chain data limited which features could be detected. The 87-base-pair reads could not distinguish some IMGT-functional V segments, including TRBV6-2 and TRBV6-3, so those segments were excluded. A further reported finding was that TCR beta sequences accurately predicted the HLA-A and HLA-B alleles for most subjects in the first cohort. Across donors, most TCR sequences were observed very rarely, whereas some public TCRs were present in many individuals. In a later analysis, HLA-associated TCR beta chains showed more clonal expansion and lower generation probabilities than non-associated chains that were equally common. Because counts were too low, some 16 rarely observed V segments, including chromosome 9 orphons, were excluded from the earlier analysis of around 640 of the donors. Most CMV-associated TCR beta chains appeared to be HLA-restricted in a later analysis, and the HLA associations seemed to be driven largely by CMV exposure. In the study, around 150 TCR beta chains were listed as associated with cytomegalovirus. A later genetic analysis reported fewer N-insertions in productive TCRs among donors in an Asian-associated ancestry cluster than the approximately 700-donor mean. At a false discovery rate of 0.05, a later analysis linked approximately 18,000 TCR beta sequences to specific HLA alleles. When HLA alleles, especially DR and DQ, strongly co-occurred, TCR associations were difficult to assign to individual alleles. HLA typing was unavailable for some donors at each locus, so association tests used only the typed subset. In vitro tests confirmed that a few of the cytomegalovirus-associated TCR beta chains recognize cytomegalovirus antigens. V-gene and J-gene trimming of TCR beta chains was associated with a missense DCLRE1C variant in a later genetic analysis, and the association was replicated in an independent cohort. For the cohort, immune exposure information was limited to CMV serostatus. A later analysis found that TCR association rates varied across HLA loci, with DRB1 alleles showing the most associated TCRs and HLA-C alleles the fewest. Broadly in line with IMGT annotations, most TCR beta V segments showed up in productive rearrangements about 90% or about 30% of the time in an earlier analysis of a few hundred of the donors. Linkage disequilibrium might explain the correlated functional status among segregating V segments, but an unknown experimental factor could not be ruled out. Sequencing depth was assumed to be roughly uniform across donors in the presence/absence analyses, though that assumption may not hold. It was suggested by the authors that the approach could potentially be generalized to other disease states and immunological phenotypes. Cytomegalovirus status was reported to be diagnosed by the classifier with high specificity and sensitivity in both the original and validation cohorts.

The cohort consisted of hundreds of healthy bone marrow donors. At the time of sampling, every cohort member was nominally healthy, though immune exposures that went unrecorded were likely present. The donor tested CMV seropositive, placing the donor among the 289 seropositive members of the cohort. A peripheral blood sample was collected from each donor, and TCR beta sequencing was performed on peripheral blood mononuclear cells. The Qiagen DNeasy Blood Extraction Kit was used to extract genomic DNA from the blood cell samples. On this clone: Its antigen remains unidentified. Per-base qualities were not stored, and no clone one base away is much larger.

This TCR was recovered from a man aged 25-45 years in good health and CMV-seropositive. The chain employs TRBV4-1 and TRBJ1-2, and 9 bases in between align with TRBD1. Material: PBMCs. The DNA reads as follows: TGCGCCAGCACCTGGACAGGGGAAGACTATGGCTACACCTTC. Its amino acids are CASTWTGEDYGYTF.